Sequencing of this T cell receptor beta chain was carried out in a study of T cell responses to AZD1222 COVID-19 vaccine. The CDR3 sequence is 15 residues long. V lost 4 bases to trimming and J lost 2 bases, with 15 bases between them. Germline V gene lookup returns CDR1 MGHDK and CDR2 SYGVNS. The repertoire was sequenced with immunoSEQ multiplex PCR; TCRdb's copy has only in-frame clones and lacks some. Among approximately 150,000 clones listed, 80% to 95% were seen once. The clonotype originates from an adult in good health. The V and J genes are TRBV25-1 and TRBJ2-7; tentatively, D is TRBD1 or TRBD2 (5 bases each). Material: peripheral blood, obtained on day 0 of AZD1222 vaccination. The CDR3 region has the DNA TGTGCCAGCAGTGGCTGGGGGAACAGGCCCTACGAGCAGTACTTC. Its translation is CASSGWGNRPYEQYF.